This is a list of T cell receptor beta chains from one sample in a study of cytomegalovirus exposure and HLA in healthy donors. Repertoires were generated with immunoSEQ multiplex PCR, while TCRdb's copy carries only in-frame clones and drops some. The repertoire holds some 250,000 clones, with about 80% as singletons. The sequenced sample consisted of PBMCs. These receptors originate from a woman between 35 and 50 years old in good health and CMV-seropositive. Both conserved end residues are part of each CDR3. The D gene is left open where the match is weak. Some rows mark clone size as missing; the rest say once, few, many or name a class of expanded clone.

NA	TRBJ1-1	TRBD1	TRBV19	14	TGTGCCAGTAGCCTGGGACAGCGGAACACTGAAGCTTTCTTT	CASSLGQRNTEAFF
NA	TRBJ2-7	NA	TRBV9	16	TGTGCCAGCAGCGTAGGAGGGAGCGTGAGCTCCTACGAGCAGTACTTC	CASSVGGSVSSYEQYF
NA	TRBJ2-7	TRBD1	TRBV4-1	16	TGCGCCAGCAGCCAAGAAGGGACAGGGGGGACCTACGAGCAGTACTTC	CASSQEGTGGTYEQYF
NA	TRBJ1-5	NA	TRBV21-1	16	TGTGCCAGCAGCAAACTAGAGGATATAGGTAATCAGCCCCAGCATTTT	CASSKLEDIGNQPQHF
NA	TRBJ2-1	NA	TRBV11-3	17	TGTGCCAGCAGCTTAGTTACTGGCGCTAGCTCCTACAATGAGCAGTTCTTC	CASSLVTGASSYNEQFF
NA	TRBJ1-1	TRBD1	TRBV7-3	13	TGTGCCAGCAGCCCAGGGACAGACACTGAAGCTTTCTTT	CASSPGTDTEAFF
NA	TRBJ2-7	TRBD1	TRBV19	15	TGTGCCAGTAGTAAGGACAGGGGACGCTCCTACGAGCAGTACTTC	CASSKDRGRSYEQYF
once	TRBJ1-1	TRBD1	TRBV27	16	TGTGCCAGCAGTTTATCGCGGACAGGGGGAAACACTGAAGCTTTCTTT	CASSLSRTGGNTEAFF
once	TRBJ1-5	NA	TRBV19	15	TGTGCCAGTAGTACAGGACAGACTAGCAATCAGCCCCAGCATTTT	CASSTGQTSNQPQHF
NA	TRBJ1-2	NA	TRBV20-1	9	TGCAGTGTACCAGATGGCTACACCTTC	CSVPDGYTF
NA	TRBJ1-5	NA	TRBV4-1	14	TGCGCCAGCAGCGAACCGGAAGGGGGTCAGCCCCAGCATTTT	CASSEPEGGQPQHF
once	TRBJ1-1	NA	TRBV5-1	17	TGCGCCAGCAGCCCCCGCTTCATCCCAGAAGGGGACACTGAAGCTTTCTTT	CASSPRFIPEGDTEAFF
NA	TRBJ1-4	TRBD1	TRBV5-1	16	TGCGCCAGCAGCTCGGGACAGGGGGTAACTAATGAAAAACTGTTTTTT	CASSSGQGVTNEKLFF
NA	TRBJ1-5	NA	TRBV7-9	13	TGTGCCAGCAGCTTAGGACAGAATCAGCCCCAGCATTTT	CASSLGQNQPQHF
NA	TRBJ2-1	TRBD2	TRBV6-6	15	TGTGCCACCAGTTACCCAGCGGGAGGGTACAATGAGCAGTTCTTC	CATSYPAGGYNEQFF
NA	TRBJ1-5	TRBD1	TRBV2	15	TGTGCCAGCACCGAGCGAGGGGGCGCAGGTCAGCCCCAGCATTTT	CASTERGGAGQPQHF
NA	TRBJ1-1	NA	TRBV7-2	15	TGTGCCAGCAGCTTAGGGCCGGCGGGGGGCACTGAAGCTTTCTTT	CASSLGPAGGTEAFF
NA	TRBJ2-1	NA	TRBV6-5	13	TGTGCCAGCAAACGGGGAGCTAACAATGAGCAGTTCTTC	CASKRGANNEQFF
NA	TRBJ1-3	NA	TRBV9	18	TGTGCCAGCAGCCGATTCACACGACAGGTTAGCTCTGGAAACACCATATATTTT	CASSRFTRQVSSGNTIYF
NA	TRBJ2-5	TRBD1	TRBV6-6	14	TGTGCCAGCAGCTCCGGGACAGAGATAGAGACCCAGTACTTC	CASSSGTEIETQYF
NA	TRBJ2-2	NA	TRBV7-9	15	TGTGCCAGCAGCCCGTGGGCAGCACACACCGGGGAGCTGTTTTTT	CASSPWAAHTGELFF
NA	TRBJ1-6	TRBD1	TRBV30	14	TGTGCCTGGAGTGGAGACAGGGAGAATTCACCCCTCCACTTT	CAWSGDRENSPLHF
NA	TRBJ2-2	TRBD2	TRBV18	17	TGTGCCAGCTCAACCGTCCCCACTAGCGGGAGAAACGGGGAGCTGTTTTTT	CASSTVPTSGRNGELFF
NA	TRBJ2-1	TRBD2	TRBV7-2	16	TGTGCCAGCACCCAGAGGGGAGGAAGCGGGGGGCTTCTTAGGTTCTTC	CASTQRGGSGGLLRFF
NA	TRBJ1-6	NA	TRBV5-5	15	TGTGCCAGCAGCTTGGAAGGCAGGCCTAATTCACCCCTCCACTTT	CASSLEGRPNSPLHF
NA	TRBJ1-5	NA	TRBV19	15	TGTGCCGATAGAGGGCAGAACTATAGCAATCAGCCCCAGCATTTT	CADRGQNYSNQPQHF
NA	TRBJ1-2	NA	TRBV30	12	TGTGCCTGGGGCAGGGGACCTCGGGGCTACACCTTC	CAWGRGPRGYTF
NA	TRBJ1-1	NA	TRBV5-4	16	TGTGCCAGCAGCTTGGGACAGATCAGTTTAAACACTGAAGCTTTCTTT	CASSLGQISLNTEAFF
NA	TRBJ2-2	NA	TRBV7-2	16	TGTGCCAGCAGCTTAGAACCAGTCACGAACACCGGGGAGCTGTTTTTT	CASSLEPVTNTGELFF
NA	TRBJ2-5	TRBD2	TRBV5-1	15	TGCGCCAGCAGCTTGAACCCTAGCGGCCAAGAGACCCAGTACTTC	CASSLNPSGQETQYF
NA	TRBJ2-1	NA	TRBV7-3	16	TGTGCCAGCAGCTTAACAGGCTCCGGGGGTTACAATGAGCAGTTCTTC	CASSLTGSGGYNEQFF
NA	TRBJ1-1	TRBD1	TRBV12-5	18	TGTGCTAGTGGTCCCAGGGACAGGATTATAGGCAAGCCGACTGAAGCTTTCTTT	CASGPRDRIIGKPTEAFF
few	TRBJ2-3	TRBD2	TRBV7-3	15	TGTGCCAGTGGGACTAGCGGGAGGGCCCCAGATACGCAGTATTTT	CASGTSGRAPDTQYF
once	TRBJ2-1	NA	TRBV9	13	TGTGCCAGCAGCCCCCTTATAGCCGACGAGCAGTTCTTC	CASSPLIADEQFF
NA	TRBJ2-1	NA	TRBV18	14	TGTGCCAGCTCACCCGCCAGCTCCTACAATGAGCAGTTCTTC	CASSPASSYNEQFF
few	TRBJ2-4	NA	TRBV18	12	TGTGCCAGCTCACCAGAGGTAAACATTCAGTACTTC	CASSPEVNIQYF
NA	TRBJ2-7	NA	TRBV7-6	14	TGTGCCAGCAGCTCGGGGGAGGATACCTACGAGCAGTACTTC	CASSSGEDTYEQYF
few	TRBJ1-1	NA	TRBV7-2	14	TGTGCCAGCAGCTTAGTTGATCGCACCGGTGGAGCTTTCTTT	CASSLVDRTGGAFF
NA	TRBJ1-6	NA	TRBV7-2	15	TGTGCCAGCAGCTTAGATCCCAGGGGCGATTCACCCCTCCACTTT	CASSLDPRGDSPLHF
few	TRBJ2-1	NA	TRBV10-3	12	TGTGCCATCAGTGAGCGAGCGGGTGAGCAGTTCTTC	CAISERAGEQFF
NA	TRBJ2-1	NA	TRBV18	12	TGTGCCAGCTCTCAGACAGCATATGAGCAGTTCTTC	CASSQTAYEQFF
NA	TRBJ2-2	TRBD2	TRBV9	17	TGTGCCAGCAGCCCCAGATGGACTAGCGGAAACACCGGGGAGCTGTTTTTT	CASSPRWTSGNTGELFF
NA	TRBJ2-5	NA	TRBV7-7	13	TGTGCTAGCAGCTTCAGCGGCGGAAAGACCCAGTACTTC	CASSFSGGKTQYF
NA	TRBJ1-4	TRBD1	TRBV4-1	17	TGCGCCAGCAGCCCGGGACAGGGGAAAAGAACTAATGAAAAACTGTTTTTT	CASSPGQGKRTNEKLFF
NA	TRBJ1-2	NA	TRBV4-1	15	TGCGCCAGCAGCCCGCGGGGGCTACGGAACCCTGGCTACACCTTC	CASSPRGLRNPGYTF
NA	TRBJ2-1	NA	TRBV6-1	14	TGTGCCAGCACCCACTCGACAGGCCTCAATGAGCAGTTCTTC	CASTHSTGLNEQFF
NA	TRBJ2-1	TRBD2	TRBV7-6	15	TGTGCCAGCAGCTTAAGCCAACTAAGCGGGGGTGAGCAGTTCTTC	CASSLSQLSGGEQFF
once	TRBJ1-2	NA	TRBV7-2	14	TGTGCCAGCAGCTCCTATCAGGGTGACTATGGCTACACCTTC	CASSSYQGDYGYTF
NA	TRBJ2-1	TRBD2	TRBV9	17	TGTGCCAGCAGCATGACTAGCGGGGGGGCGTCCTACAATGAGCAGTTCTTC	CASSMTSGGASYNEQFF
NA	TRBJ2-7	TRBD2	TRBV6-5	16	TGTGCCAGCAGTTACTCCCTAGCGGGAGGGAACTACGAGCAGTACTTC	CASSYSLAGGNYEQYF
once	TRBJ1-5	TRBD1	TRBV30	16	TGTGCCTGGAGTCCACGTACCGGGACAGTTAATCAGCCCCAGCATTTT	CAWSPRTGTVNQPQHF
NA	TRBJ1-2	NA	TRBV4-2	13	TGTGCCAGCAGCCAGACAGATAACTATGGCTACACCTTC	CASSQTDNYGYTF
NA	TRBJ2-3	TRBD2	TRBV9	16	TGTGCCAGCAGCGCGACTAGCTCTCTCTACACAGATACGCAGTATTTT	CASSATSSLYTDTQYF
NA	TRBJ1-1	NA	TRBV7-3	15	TGTGCCAGCAGCCCGTCGCATTGGTCGGACACTGAAGCTTTCTTT	CASSPSHWSDTEAFF
NA	TRBJ2-3	TRBD2	TRBV7-3	14	TGTGCCAGCAGCCCCGGGACTAGCGCCAATACGCAGTATTTT	CASSPGTSANTQYF
NA	TRBJ2-7	TRBD2	TRBV19	14	TGTGCCAGTAGACACAGCGGGAGGGCGATTGAGCAGTACTTC	CASRHSGRAIEQYF
once	TRBJ1-2	TRBD1	TRBV4-3	14	TGCGCCAGCAGCCATACCGGGACAGGGAAAGGCTACACCTTC	CASSHTGTGKGYTF
NA	TRBJ1-1	TRBD1	TRBV5-6	12	TGTGCCAGCAGCACTGGACAGGGGAAAGCTTTCTTT	CASSTGQGKAFF
NA	TRBJ2-2	NA	TRBV5-1	16	TGCGCCAGCAGCTTGAGGGCACTAGGTGGCACCGGGGAGCTGTTTTTT	CASSLRALGGTGELFF